This T cell receptor beta chain was documented in a study of cytomegalovirus exposure and HLA in healthy donors (dated by TCRdb to 2017 to 2019). With regard to the full study: An earlier analysis of several hundred of the donors reported approximately 300 Gb of sequence data and some 100 million unique TCR beta sequences from 150 million to 200 million T cells. The genetic ancestry cluster associated with self-reported Caucasian donors included 80% to 90% of the 350 to 500 genotyped donors. About 300 gigabases of sequencing data and approximately 85 million unique TCR sequences were included in an early release covering around 600 HLA-typed donors. Among about 360 genotyped donors of the cohort, an average of around 240,000 unique TCR beta nucleotide sequences were sequenced per donor, around a sixth of them non-productive. Alongside the repertoire data, information on donor age, sex, ethnicity and CMV serostatus was compiled. Class I and class II HLA loci were covered by the typing at four-digit resolution. A later analysis re-examined previously published TCR beta repertoires from about 670 donors and added high-resolution HLA genotyping to investigate patterns of TCR occurrence. The study was designed to test whether signatures of past pathogen exposure could be identified by cataloging public T cell receptors. An earlier analysis of roughly 600 of the donors used high-throughput TCR beta sequencing to judge whether each TCR beta V gene segment behaved as functional or pseudogenic. A handful of DR-DQ haplotypes were handled as single units for association and clustering because linkage in the cohort was strong. To predict cytomegalovirus infection status, the study combined high-throughput TCR immunosequencing, statistical association of individual TCRs with disease status, and machine learning. Using immunosequencing, the study profiled T cell repertoires from 500 to 800 subjects and related those repertoires to cytomegalovirus serostatus. A later genetic analysis took genome-wide SNP genotypes for about 55% of the 666 donors and used that subset as a discovery cohort. Along with the approximately 700-subject first cohort, a separate validation cohort of over a hundred different subjects was used. Every repertoire in the discovery cohort had been generated on one and the same sequencing platform. Typing coverage differed by locus: A, B, C, DRB1 and DQB1 were typed in about 620-630 donors, DQA1 in 522, DPA1 in nearly 610, and DPB1 in approximately 450. The later analysis used no new phenotypic data to find candidate immune exposures, relying instead on TCR beta sequences and their occurrence across donors. Overall study results and their limits: Correlated functional status among segregating V segments might reflect linkage disequilibrium, but an unknown experimental factor could not be ruled out. The study listed 150 to 200 TCR beta chains as associated with cytomegalovirus. Some IMGT-functional V segments, including TRBV6-2 and TRBV6-3, could not be told apart with the 87-base-pair reads, so those segments were excluded. In an earlier analysis of approximately 590 of the donors, most TCR beta V segments were observed in productive rearrangements about 90% or about 30% of the time, broadly matching IMGT annotations. A group of highly shared sequence variants was considered likely to be a technical artifact of the sequencing pipeline. In a later analysis, 16,951 TCR beta sequences were associated with specific HLA alleles at a false discovery rate of 0.05. Most TCR sequences were seen in very few donors, while some public TCRs were found in many individuals. Because HLA typing was missing for some donors at each locus, association tests included only the typed subset. Because counts were too low, around 17 rarely observed V segments, including chromosome 9 orphons, were left out of the earlier analysis of 500 to 750 of the donors. A few of the identified cytomegalovirus-associated TCR beta chains were confirmed in vitro to be specific for cytomegalovirus antigens. A further reported finding was that TCR beta sequences accurately predicted the HLA-A and HLA-B alleles for most subjects in the first cohort. The only immune exposure information available for the cohort was CMV serostatus. Strong co-occurrence of HLA alleles, especially DR and DQ, made assigning TCR associations to individual alleles difficult. Only TCR beta chains were sequenced in this cohort, and the absence of alpha or paired-chain data limited detectable features. The classifier was reported to diagnose cytomegalovirus status with high specificity and sensitivity in both the original and validation cohorts. Compared with the approximately 600-donor mean, donors in an Asian-associated ancestry cluster had fewer N-insertions in productive TCRs, according to a later genetic analysis. Sequencing depth was assumed to be roughly uniform across donors in the presence/absence analyses, though that assumption may not hold. In a later analysis, TCR association rates were found to vary across HLA loci, with the most associated TCRs seen for DRB1 alleles and the fewest for HLA-C alleles. A later analysis reported that several top co-occurrence clusters appeared linked to parvovirus B19, influenza, CMV and Epstein-Barr virus. V-gene and J-gene trimming of TCR beta chains was associated with a missense DCLRE1C variant in a later genetic analysis, and the association was replicated in an independent cohort. Most CMV-associated TCR beta chains appeared to be HLA-restricted in a later analysis, and the HLA associations seemed to be driven largely by CMV exposure. A later analysis found that HLA-associated TCR beta chains were more clonally expanded and had lower generation probabilities than equally common non-associated chains. The authors suggested that the approach could potentially be extended to other disease states and immunological phenotypes.

On this clone itself: It lacks a known antigen. It has no much larger one-base neighbor in the sample; base qualities were not kept.

Libraries were constructed by the immunoSEQ multiplex PCR assay. For the multiplex PCR, a mixture combining 60 forward primers for TCR Vbeta segments and 13 reverse primers for TCR Jbeta segments was used. A multiplex PCR assay on genomic DNA amplified the CDR3 region of rearranged TCR beta genes. The Illumina HiSeq System was used to sequence the amplified TCR beta libraries as 87-base-pair reads. The source study handled its data this way. A later analysis counted around 72 million unique TCR beta chains across the 666 repertoires, and 10 million to 11 million of these chains were shared by at least two donors. Raw reads were error-corrected and collapsed into unique sequences with a nearest-neighbor algorithm that merged closely related sequences to remove PCR and sequencing errors. CDR3 sequences were aligned to IMGT reference sequences to assign V, D and J gene segments. For a sequence to be retained, a match of at least six nucleotides to both a V gene segment and a J gene segment was required. A rearrangement was called productive if the CDR3 had no stop codons and remained in frame with V and J, and every other rearrangement was called non-productive. CDR3 was defined by IMGT convention, running from the second conserved V-encoded cysteine to the conserved J-encoded phenylalanine. The earlier analysis of some 580 of the donors excluded any sequence lacking an unambiguous match to a single V gene segment. An earlier analysis of about 590 of the donors classified V segments as functional when productive rearrangements were above 56.7% and as segregating when the standard deviation between donors was above 5%. A statistical classification framework was built for diagnosing cytomegalovirus status from the catalog of TCR beta chain sequences. In a later analysis, V and J genes were assigned by comparing TCR nucleotide sequences against IMGT/GENE-DB human TR gene sequences. A later analysis assigned CDR3 sequences and most-parsimonious VDJ recombination scenarios with the TCRdist pipeline. A later analysis defined each TCR beta chain by its CDR3 amino acid sequence plus V-gene family, and excluded reads lacking a unique V-gene family. A later analysis removed 500 to 650 highly shared, low-generation-probability nucleotide sequences to deal with suspected cross-contamination and a sequencing artifact. In a later analysis, a clonal expansion index for each public chain was calculated from normalized within-repertoire ranks of inferred template counts. In a later analysis, generation probabilities were computed with a VDJ recombination model fitted to out-of-frame rearrangements, and the resulting probabilities were checked against IGoR. In a later analysis, TCR-TCR, TCR-HLA and TCR-CMV co-occurrence was scored with hypergeometric tests, and a repertoire-size bias correction was applied to TCR pairs. In a later analysis, false discovery rates were estimated by permuting HLA or CMV assignments 20 times. In a later analysis, co-occurring TCRs were grouped with DBSCAN, and TCRdist sequence similarity was added when clustering was performed within HLA-allele-positive subsets. For co-occurrence clustering, repertoires with fewer than 30,000 or more than 120,000 public chains were excluded, along with 5 or 6 repertoires with anomalous nucleotide sharing. TCRdb obtained this table from immuneACCESS and retained in-frame rearrangements with V and J assigned. These tables miss some clones; where compared with another copy, unresolved V genes account for less than half of the shortfall, and the remainder is unexplained. V and J calls and clone size are copied from that table; D and trimming were computed from the DNA. This sample is represented by approximately 200,000 clones; roughly 80% of them were singletons. Clones ranked in the top ten supply 4.5% to 7.5% of the sample.

The cohort consisted of more than 650 healthy bone marrow donors. At the time of sampling, all cohort members were nominally healthy, though unrecorded immune exposures were likely present. The donor tested CMV seropositive, placing the donor among the 289 seropositive members of the cohort. Each donor provided a peripheral blood sample, and peripheral blood mononuclear cells were used for TCR beta sequencing. The Qiagen DNeasy Blood Extraction Kit was used to extract genomic DNA from the blood cell samples. The V end loses 6 bases and the J end loses 2 bases, and a stretch of 14 bases separates them. The CDR3 starts with the cysteine, ends with the phenylalanine, and has 15 residues. Only CDR3 DNA remains: 45 bases, in frame from the first base. The germline V gene sets CDR1 to SNHLY and CDR2 to FYNNEI.

Sequenced sample: PBMCs. The sequence came from a woman aged 25 to 45 in good health and CMV-seropositive. The rearrangement combines TRBV2 with TRBJ2-1; no D gene can be assigned with confidence. For the CDR3, the sequence is CASRLLVPAYNEQFF. The nucleotide sequence reads TGTGCCAGCAGGCTACTCGTGCCTGCCTACAATGAGCAGTTCTTC.